This T cell receptor beta chain was sequenced for a study of technical replicates of blood from a few donors. Trimming stripped 1 base from V and 0 bases from J, with 20 bases between. The CDR3 loop spans 18 amino acids. Looked up from germline, CDR1 is SGDLS and CDR2 is YYNGEE. Assay: immunoSEQ multiplex PCR; the TCRdb copy retains only in-frame clones and omits some. This sample has about 68,000 clones, with 95% to 97% found just once. Sequencing was carried out using T cells isolated from PBMCs. The chain recombines TRBV9 with TRBJ2-7; TRBD1 is a possible D gene (5 bases). The clonotype comes from a human donor in good health. The CDR3 nucleotides read TGTGCCAGCAGCGTACCCTTCCAAACAGGTGGAAGCTCCTACGAGCAGTACTTC. This codes for CASSVPFQTGGSSYEQYF.